This passage covers 32 T cell receptor beta chains from one sample sequenced in a study of cytomegalovirus exposure and HLA in healthy donors. The PCR made use of 60 Vbeta and 13 Jbeta primers. Assay used: immunoSEQ multiplex PCR; TCRdb lists only in-frame clones, some missing. The sample lists almost 200,000 clones, 79% occurring once. Sequenced input: PBMCs. The receptor set was obtained from a male donor in good health and CMV-seropositive.

The chain employs TRBV19 and TRBJ2-1; perhaps TRBD1 as D (5 bases). CDR1 and CDR2 from the germline V gene are LNHDA and SQIVND (reference sequence). Deletions cut 4 bases from V and 6 bases from J, with 7 bases between. The CDR3 contains 12 residues. The CDR3 bases are TGTGCCAGTAGTAGAAGGGGCAATGAGCAGTTCTTC. This encodes CASSRRGNEQFF. The full variable domain, rest sourced from reference TRBV19 and TRBJ2-1, is DGGITQSPKYLFRKEGQNVTLSCEQNLNHDAMYWYRQDPGQGLRLIYYSQIVNDFQKGDIAEGYSVSREKKESFPLTVTSAQKNPTAFYLCASSRRGNEQFFGPGTRLTVL.

The V gene is TRBV18, the J gene TRBJ2-3, with 7 nucleotides matching TRBD1. The germline gives CDR1 KGHSH, CDR2 LQKENI. The length of the CDR3 is 17 residues. Trimming at V came to 3 bases and at J to 1 base, leaving 10 bases not matched to a gene. The chain's CDR3 is CASSPDRQGGGTDTQYF. DNA for the CDR3: TGTGCCAGCTCACCCGACAGACAGGGTGGGGGCACAGATACGCAGTATTTT.

About this clone itself: Compared with germline, one end of the junction differs, possibly owing to a read error. Other DNA sequences in this specimen translate into the identical CDR3. CDR3 sequence (DNA): TGCGCCGTTGGAGGAGTGGGCGAGCAGTACTTC. Encoded protein: CAVGGVGEQYF. The chain is built from TRBV10-3 and TRBJ2-7; the D gene is possibly TRBD2 (5 bases). Germline V lookup: CDR1 ENHRY, CDR2 SYGVKD. This CDR3 comprises 11 residues.

The gene calls are TRBV7-3 and TRBJ2-1, with 8 positions matching TRBD2. This CDR3 spans 15 amino acids. Losses at the gene ends were 5 bases for V and 6 bases for J; bases not matched to a gene: 9. Germline V gene sequence: CDR1 SGHTA, CDR2 FQGTGA. CDR3 coding DNA: TGTGCCAGCAGCCAAGCAAGGCTAGCGGGCAATGAGCAGTTCTTC. It translates to CASSQARLAGNEQFF.

V usage is TRBV7-9 and J usage is TRBJ2-3; D call uncertain. Germline CDR1 reads SEHNR; CDR2 reads FQNEAQ (reference sequence). V lost 8 bases and J lost 1, with 10 bases in between. The CDR3 has 13 amino acids. The DNA of the CDR3 is TGTGCCAGCTTAAACGGAGGCACAGATACGCAGTATTTT. Translating it yields CASLNGGTDTQYF. Full variable domain (rest looked up from reference TRBV7-9 and TRBJ2-3): DTGVSQNPRHKITKRGQNVTFRCDPISEHNRLYWYRQTLGQGPEFLTYFQNEAQLEKSRLLSDRFSAERPKGSFSTLEIQRTEQGDSAMYLCASLNGGTDTQYFGPGTRLTVL.

The V call is TRBV6-6, the J call TRBJ2-2; weak D call: TRBD2 (5 bases). The CDR3 extends over 14 amino acids. Per germline, CDR1 MNHNY and CDR2 SVGAGI (reference sequence). V was cut by 3 bases and J by 4 bases, with 9 bases left in between. The CDR3 is CASSYQLATGELFF. Written as DNA, the CDR3 is TGTGCCAGCAGTTATCAGCTAGCCACCGGGGAGCTGTTTTTT.

The chain combines TRBV4-2 with TRBJ2-2, with 7 positions matching TRBD2. The CDR3 covers 16 residues. Germline V gene data show CDR1 as LGHNA and CDR2 as YNFKEQ. V dropped 0 bases and J dropped 10; count of bases not matched to a gene: 11. The CDR3 region is CASSQDLGEGSEELFF. The CDR3 region has the DNA TGTGCCAGCAGCCAAGATTTGGGGGAGGGTAGCGAGGAGCTGTTTTTT.

V gene TRBV4-2 combines with J gene TRBJ2-5; tentative D call: TRBD2 (6 bases). Germline V gene sequence: CDR1 LGHNA, CDR2 YNFKEQ. The CDR3 loop spans 17 amino acids. V lost 4 bases, J lost 4 bases, and 22 bases lay in between. Written as DNA, the CDR3 is TGTGCCAGCAGCCTCCAGCGGTCGGGAGAGGCATCAGAGACCCAGTACTTC. Translated: CASSLQRSGEASETQYF.

V is TRBV6-1 and J is TRBJ1-3; no firm D call. V lost 4 bases, J lost 0 bases, and 10 bases lay in between. The CDR3 has 15 amino acids. Germline CDR1 MNHNS, CDR2 SASEGT. The CDR3 loop is CASSGPGLSGNTIYF. CDR3 DNA sequence: TGTGCCAGCAGTGGACCAGGCCTCTCTGGAAACACCATATATTTT.

The V and J genes are TRBV27 and TRBJ2-2, with 8 bases fitting TRBD1. Germline CDR1 MNHEY, CDR2 SMNVEV (reference sequence). Losses at the gene ends were 7 bases for V and 11 bases for J; bases not matched to a gene: 9. The CDR3 consists of 13 residues. Here the CDR3 reads CASMPLGTGELFF. In DNA, the CDR3 is TGTGCCAGCATGCCATTGGGGACAGGCGAGCTGTTTTTT.

The V call is TRBV9, the J call TRBJ2-2; the match to TRBD1 covers 8 bases. The CDR3 has 13 residues. Germline CDR1 and CDR2: SGDLS and YYNGEE. The trim removed 9 bases at V and 2 bases at J, leaving 3 bases unmatched. CDR3 loop: CATGQGNTGELFF. CDR3 sequence (DNA): TGTGCCACCGGACAGGGTAACACCGGGGAGCTGTTTTTT. The full variable domain, in which reference TRBV9 and TRBJ2-2 provide the parts outside the CDR3, is DSGVTQTPKHLITATGQRVTLRCSPRSGDLSVYWYQQSLDQGLQFLIQYYNGEERAKGNILERFSAQQFPDLHSELNLSSLELGDSALYFCATGQGNTGELFFGEGSRLTVL.

J is TRBJ1-2 and V is TRBV7-3; 7 nucleotides align to TRBD1. From germline, CDR1 is SGHTA and CDR2 FQGTGA. With V trimmed by 5 bases and J by 8 bases, 14 bases remained unmatched. This CDR3 comprises 15 residues. In DNA form, the CDR3 reads TGTGCCAGCAGCCCCGTAGGACAGGTTGTCCACGGCTACACCTTC. Translation: CASSPVGQVVHGYTF.

This chain joins TRBV19 and TRBJ2-3; possibly TRBD2 for D (7 bases). Trimming shortened V by 6 bases and J by 9 bases, and 22 bases separated the two germline ends. The CDR3 sequence is 15 residues long. Germline V gene lookup returns CDR1 LNHDA and CDR2 SQIVND (reference sequence). CDR3 amino acids: CASSAGGTLSFTQYF. The CDR3 coding sequence is TGTGCCAGTAGCGCCGGGGGGACACTGTCATTCACGCAGTATTTT.

The CDR3 DNA reads as TGTGCCAGCTCACCTGGACAGGGAAGGACCTACGAGCAGTACTTC. Translated: CASSPGQGRTYEQYF. The chain recombines TRBV18 with TRBJ2-7, with 8 bases aligning to TRBD1. The CDR3 sequence is 15 residues long. With 3 bases clipped from V and 2 bases from J, the junction kept 6 bases outside the gene matches. Looked up from germline, CDR1 is KGHSH and CDR2 is LQKENI.

V is TRBV28 and J is TRBJ1-5; no clear D. This CDR3 region has 15 residues. The germline V gene encodes CDR1 MDHEN and CDR2 SYDVKM. Between the trimmed V and J ends, which lost 4 bases and 2 bases, there was a span of 12 bases. Here the CDR3 reads CASSSYPPGNQPQHF. The CDR3 DNA is TGTGCCAGCAGTTCTTATCCCCCTGGCAATCAGCCCCAGCATTTT.

The rearrangement links TRBV5-1 to TRBJ2-3; 11 bases fit TRBD2. This CDR3 is built from 16 residues. The junction had 3 bases not matched to a gene; V was cut back by 0 bases and J by 3 bases. Germline V gene sequence: CDR1 SGHRS, CDR2 YFSETQ. In nucleotides, the CDR3 is TGCGCCAGCAGCTTGGGGTCTAGCGGGGGGACAGATACGCAGTATTTT. It codes for CASSLGSSGGTDTQYF.

V gene TRBV21-1 combines with J gene TRBJ2-1; the table's D call TRBD2 went unverified against the DNA. TRBV21-1 is designated a pseudogene. The CDR3 runs to 13 residues. As DNA, the CDR3 is TGTGCCAGCACCCGGAGGCGGGATGATGAGCAGTTCTTC. Amino acid sequence: CASTRRRDDEQFF.

This rearrangement joins TRBV19 to TRBJ2-7; the D gene is possibly TRBD2 (5 bases). The V and J ends lost 10 bases and 9 bases respectively, with 19 bases between them. The length of the CDR3 is 12 residues. Germline values: CDR1 LNHDA, CDR2 SQIVND (reference sequence). DNA of the CDR3: TGTGCCACCGAGGGCGAGGGATCGGGGCAGTACTTC. Amino acid sequence: CATEGEGSGQYF.

The V call is TRBV28, the J call TRBJ2-7; 10 bases align to TRBD1. The CDR3 is 13 residues long. V was clipped by 5 bases and J by 7 bases; unmatched bases: 5. Germline V gives CDR1 MDHEN, CDR2 SYDVKM. CDR3 amino acids: CASSLDRGREQYF. The CDR3 DNA reads TGTGCCAGCAGTCTCGACAGGGGGCGTGAGCAGTACTTC.

The J gene is TRBJ1-3, the V gene TRBV27; D remains ambiguous. Trimming stripped 3 bases from V and 4 bases from J, with 10 bases between. This CDR3 region has 14 residues. The germline V gene encodes CDR1 MNHEY and CDR2 SMNVEV (reference sequence). In DNA form, the CDR3 reads TGTGCCAGCAGTTTCAGAGGGAACGGAAACACCATATATTTT. The encoded protein is CASSFRGNGNTIYF.

For the CDR3, the DNA is TGTGCCAGCAGCGGAACCGGGACAGGGGTTTACGAGCAGTACTTC. This sequence encodes CASSGTGTGVYEQYF. This chain connects TRBV28 to TRBJ2-7; 10 positions agree with TRBD1. The CDR3 spans 15 residues. Germline loops: CDR1 MDHEN, CDR2 SYDVKM. The V segment lost 6 bases and the J segment 4 bases; nucleotides outside the gene matches: 9.

Points on this clone: At one boundary the junction diverges from the germline segment, which might be a read error. This chain links TRBV14 with TRBJ2-7, with unresolved D. CDR3 length equals 15 residues. The V gene's germline CDR1 is SGHDN and CDR2 FVKESK. This CDR3 is CASSQETHVSALLHF. The CDR3 DNA reads TGTGCCAGCAGCCAAGAGACTCACGTCTCGGCCCTTTTGCACTTC.

The rearrangement links TRBV14 to TRBJ2-5; the D gene is possibly TRBD1 (5 bases). Per germline, CDR1 SGHDN and CDR2 FVKESK. V was shortened by 3 bases and J by 2 bases, with 16 bases between the two germline ends. The CDR3 is made up of 16 amino acids. In DNA form, the CDR3 reads TGTGCCAGCAGCCACCTCGACAGTTTTACTCAAGAGACCCAGTACTTC. Translated, it gives CASSHLDSFTQETQYF.

This chain's CDR3 is CASSHGGSTDTQYF. CDR3 coding DNA: TGCGCCAGCAGCCATGGGGGGAGCACAGATACGCAGTATTTT. This rearrangement joins TRBV4-3 to TRBJ2-3, with D possibly TRBD2 on 6 matching bases. The CDR3 is made up of 14 amino acids. CDR1 and CDR2 (germline): LGHNA, YSLEER. Trimming took off 3 bases at V and 0 bases at J, with 7 bases between the two ends.

The chain employs TRBV19 and TRBJ1-5; the D gene is possibly TRBD1 (6 bases). The V end was cut by 1 base, the J end by 6 bases, with 19 bases between. The CDR3 length is 17 residues. Germline V gene sequence: CDR1 LNHDA, CDR2 SQIVND (reference sequence). The CDR3 DNA sequence: TGTGCCAGTAGTATAGCCCCGTGGGACACTCTGGGTCAGCCCCAGCATTTT. This encodes CASSIAPWDTLGQPQHF.

The V gene is TRBV27, the J gene TRBJ2-7; D is unclear. The CDR3 loop spans 14 amino acids. Germline V gene sequence: CDR1 MNHEY, CDR2 SMNVEV (reference sequence). V lost 10 bases and J 1 base, leaving 17 bases between the germline ends. The CDR3 DNA sequence: TGTGCCAATTTAATGACAAGAACGTCCTACGAGCAGTACTTC. This sequence encodes CANLMTRTSYEQYF.

This sequence joins TRBV4-1 and TRBJ1-1; D unclear. There are 13 residues in the CDR3. The V end lost 3 bases, the J end lost 3 bases, and 8 bases lay between the germline ends. Per the germline V gene, CDR1 is MGHRA and CDR2 is YSYEKL. CDR3: CASSHNQYTEAFF. The CDR3 DNA reads TGCGCCAGCAGCCACAACCAGTACACTGAAGCTTTCTTT.

The rearrangement joins TRBV5-5 to TRBJ2-7; 11 nucleotides match TRBD1. The CDR3 sequence is 16 residues long. The trim removed 0 bases at V and 2 bases at J, leaving 4 bases unmatched. The germline V gene encodes CDR1 SGHKS and CDR2 YYEKEE (reference sequence). CDR3 amino acids: CASSLAGDRGTYEQYF. Here the CDR3 DNA reads TGTGCCAGCAGCTTGGCTGGGGACAGGGGGACCTACGAGCAGTACTTC.

The chain employs TRBV7-9 and TRBJ2-5; possible D gene TRBD2, 6 bases. CDR1 is SEHNR, CDR2 FQNEAQ, per germline (reference sequence). The length of the CDR3 is 15 residues. Trimming cost V 4 bases and J 11 bases, with 23 bases left between them. CDR3 sequence (DNA): TGTGCCAGCAGCTCCTCGGGACTCTCGCGAATGGAGCAGTACTTC. This encodes CASSSSGLSRMEQYF.

J is TRBJ1-1 and V is TRBV18, with 8 bases that match TRBD1. Germline V CDR1 and CDR2: KGHSH, LQKENI. The length of the CDR3 is 16 residues. The ends lost 2 bases at V and 3 bases at J; junction bases unmatched: 8. The CDR3: CASSPNTGGFDTEAFF. CDR3 in DNA: TGTGCCAGCTCACCAAATACAGGGGGTTTTGACACTGAAGCTTTCTTT.

The chain uses TRBV7-2 and TRBJ1-1; D not certain. CDR1 and CDR2 from the germline V gene are SGHTA and FQGNSA. The CDR3 has 13 residues. The ends were cut back, 1 base at V and 1 base at J, with 4 bases in the middle. CDR3 in DNA: TGTGCCAGCAGCTTAGGGGCGAACACTGAAGCTTTCTTT. This codes for CASSLGANTEAFF. Complete variable domain (other parts from reference TRBV7-2 and TRBJ1-1): GAGVSQSPSNKVTEKGKDVELRCDPISGHTALYWYRQSLGQGLEFLIYFQGNSAPDKSGLPSDRFSAERTGGSVSTLTIQRTQQEDSAVYLCASSLGANTEAFFGQGTRLTVV.

The rearrangement links TRBV7-8 to TRBJ2-1; D is undetermined. The V and J ends lost 5 bases and 8 bases respectively, with 13 bases between them. The CDR3 has 13 amino acids. The germline CDR1 and CDR2 sequences are SGHVS and FQNEAQ. This CDR3 reads CASSPSEMHEQFF. The CDR3 DNA reads TGTGCCAGCAGCCCCTCCGAGATGCATGAGCAGTTCTTC.